Below are 23 T cell receptor beta chains sequenced from a single sample in a study of molecular identifiers for immune sequencing clone quantification. TCRdb processed the PCR reads anew with MiXCR; each CDR3 protein has one entry. The sample includes approximately 500,000 distinct CDR3 sequences, about 21% of them seen just once. The sample taken for sequencing was naive CD8+ T cells from blood, with Jurkat cell RNA spiked in. Described subset: FACS-sorted CD8+CD4-CCR7+CD45RA+ naive T cells. The receptors here all came from a human donor in good health. Some libraries in this study had Jurkat cell RNA spiked in.

V and J are TRBV23-1 and TRBJ1-1; D is perhaps TRBD1 (5 bases). TRBV23-1 has ORF status, its function being uncertain. CDR3 length: 15 residues. V gave up 0 bases and J gave up 1 base, with 9 bases separating them. CDR3 bases: TGCGCCAGCAGTCAATCCGACAGCCGGAACACTGAAGCTTTCTTT. Amino acid sequence: CASSQSDSRNTEAFF.

The rearrangement uses TRBV3-1 and TRBJ1-2; a weak D match, TRBD1 (5 bases). V was shortened by 4 bases and J by 0 bases, with 21 bases between the two germline ends. Germline values: CDR1 LGHDT, CDR2 YNNKEL (reference sequence). This CDR3 comprises 18 residues. CDR3: CASSPNPGAGYTNYGYTF. DNA of the CDR3: TGTGCCAGCAGCCCAAATCCCGGGGCAGGGTACACTAACTATGGCTACACCTTC.

The rearrangement uses TRBV12-3 or TRBV12-4 and TRBJ2-2; no clear D. This CDR3 has 13 residues. Trimming cost V 9 bases and J 6 bases, with 14 bases left between them. DNA for the CDR3: TGTGCCAGTACAGCCCCGTTGGCCGGGGAGCTGTTTTTT. Residues: CASTAPLAGELFF.

The chain carries TRBV19 and TRBJ2-7; a possible D gene is TRBD1 (7 bases). From germline, CDR1 is LNHDA and CDR2 SQIVND (reference sequence). V lost 3 bases to trimming and J lost 6 bases, with 15 bases between them. There are 14 residues in the CDR3. CDR3 protein: CASSMWRGQVEQYF. The CDR3 DNA follows: TGTGCCAGTAGTATGTGGAGGGGGCAAGTCGAGCAGTACTTC.

This chain connects TRBV7-9 to TRBJ2-7, with D hard to call. The CDR3 length is 15 residues. In germline, CDR1 is SEHNR, CDR2 FQNEAQ (reference sequence). Trimming cost V 5 bases and J 0 bases, with 14 bases left between them. CDR3: CASSPPRAASYEQYF. CDR3 DNA sequence: TGTGCCAGCAGCCCCCCCCGGGCAGCCTCCTACGAGCAGTACTTC.

This clonotype was seen only a few times. V and J are TRBV29-1 and TRBJ2-2, with 9 positions matching TRBD1. Germline CDR1 is SQVTM and CDR2 is ANQGSEA. This CDR3 is 14 amino acids long. The J segment lost 7 bases and the V segment lost 3 bases, leaving 6 bases of the junction unmatched. This CDR3 is CSVEGTGLDGELFF. The CDR3 nucleotides are TGCAGCGTTGAGGGGACAGGGCTTGACGGGGAGCTGTTTTTT.

J is TRBJ2-1 and V is TRBV7-9, with TRBD1 matching over 8 bases. V shed 3 bases and J 7 bases; nucleotides not matched to a gene: 8. Germline-derived CDR1 and CDR2 are SEHNR and FQNEAQ (reference sequence). The CDR3 consists of 15 residues. This chain's CDR3 is CASSLGTGPGNEQFF. The CDR3 DNA follows: TGTGCCAGCAGCTTGGGGACAGGCCCGGGAAATGAGCAGTTCTTC.

The rearrangement joins TRBV13 to TRBJ2-7, with 9 bases fitting TRBD1. Unmatched junction bases numbered 9, after V lost 4 bases and J lost 5 bases. Germline V lookup: CDR1 PRHDT, CDR2 FYEKMQ (reference sequence). The CDR3 consists of 15 residues. The CDR3 DNA follows: TGTGCCAGCAGCTCAATTACAGGGGGCTTTGACGAGCAGTACTTC. Its translation: CASSSITGGFDEQYF.

This clonotype has only a few counts. This chain joins TRBV2 and TRBJ2-3; 8 bases map to TRBD2. Germline lookup yields CDR1 SNHLY and CDR2 FYNNEI. Trimming removed 8 bases from V and 0 bases from J; junction bases left unmatched: 7. This CDR3 has 15 amino acids. The CDR3 sequence is CASRRGASSTDTQYF. CDR3 coding DNA: TGTGCCAGCCGGCGGGGGGCCTCTAGCACAGATACGCAGTATTTT.

This clonotype was found a few times. V usage is TRBV19 and J usage is TRBJ2-7; tentative D call: TRBD2 (6 bases). V lost 3 bases, J lost 5 bases, and 11 bases lay in between. The germline V gene has CDR1 LNHDA and CDR2 SQIVND (reference sequence). This CDR3 spans 13 amino acids. The CDR3: CASSMGLFHEQYF. The CDR3 coding sequence is TGTGCCAGTAGTATGGGACTTTTCCACGAGCAGTACTTC.

The CDR3 nucleotides read TGTGCCAGCAGCTTCGGGACAGGGTTCAACGAGCAGTACTTC. This encodes CASSFGTGFNEQYF. J is TRBJ2-7 and V is TRBV5-4; TRBD1 matches at 9 bases. The CDR3 has 14 residues. Germline V lookup: CDR1 SGHNT, CDR2 YYREEE (reference sequence). V dropped 2 bases and J dropped 5; count of bases not matched to a gene: 5.

The V gene is TRBV30, the J gene TRBJ2-7; D gene uncertain. CDR1 and CDR2 from the germline V gene are GTSNPN and SVGIG (reference sequence). V was pared by 0 bases and J by 4 bases, with 13 bases between. This CDR3 region has 14 residues. DNA for the CDR3: TGTGCCTGGAGTGTTCACCCCGGGCGGTACGAGCAGTACTTC. Translation: CAWSVHPGRYEQYF.

Note on this clonotype: A read error is possible here, since a much larger clone lies one base away. The V gene is TRBV29-1, the J gene TRBJ2-7; tentatively, D is TRBD2 (6 bases). Trimming took off 4 bases at V and 6 bases at J, with 13 bases between the two ends. CDR3 length: 12 residues. Germline V gene sequence: CDR1 SQVTM, CDR2 ANQGSEA. The CDR3 DNA is TGCAGCGTTGGGGACTTTCCCTGCGAGCAGTACTTC. Translated, it gives CSVGDFPCEQYF.

The genes are TRBV4-1 and TRBJ2-3; the D call may be TRBD1 or TRBD2 (6 bases each). The CDR3 consists of 15 residues. Germline CDR1 reads MGHRA; CDR2 reads YSYEKL. Between the trimmed V and J ends, which lost 1 base and 4 bases, there was a span of 12 bases. The CDR3: CASSQGWRGADTQYF. CDR3 nucleotides: TGCGCCAGCAGCCAAGGGTGGAGGGGGGCAGATACGCAGTATTTT.

The gene calls are TRBV20-1 and TRBJ2-7, with 9 nucleotides matching TRBD1. CDR3 length: 15 residues. Germline loops: CDR1 DFQATT, CDR2 SNEGSKA (reference sequence). V lost 6 bases and J lost 1; bases outside the gene matches: 10. In DNA form, the CDR3 reads TGCAGTGCAACGTCACGGACAGGGGTGTCCTACGAGCAGTACTTC. It is translated as CSATSRTGVSYEQYF.

The table lists this clonotype with a few counts. CDR3 region: CASSLGGGAQISYNEQFF. CDR3 DNA sequence: TGTGCCAGCAGCTTAGGCGGGGGAGCCCAAATATCCTACAATGAGCAGTTCTTC. The V call is TRBV7-2, the J call TRBJ2-1; 7 bases are a match to TRBD2. The CDR3 is 18 residues long. With V trimmed by 1 base and J by 1 base, 10 bases remained unmatched. Looked up from germline, CDR1 is SGHTA and CDR2 is FQGNSA. Together with reference TRBV7-2 and TRBJ2-1, the CDR3 gives the full variable domain: GAGVSQSPSNKVTEKGKDVELRCDPISGHTALYWYRQSLGQGLEFLIYFQGNSAPDKSGLPSDRFSAERTGGSVSTLTIQRTQQEDSAVYLCASSLGGGAQISYNEQFFGPGTRLTVL.

As to this clonotype: A much larger clone differs from this one at a single base, so this may be a read error. V usage is TRBV12-5 and J usage is TRBJ1-1; D ambiguous. The CDR3 has 13 residues. V was clipped by 7 bases and J by 5 bases, with 14 bases between them. The germline CDR1 and CDR2 sequences are LGHNT and FRNRAP. The CDR3 sequence is CASALTERTEAFF. The CDR3 nucleotides are TGTGCTAGTGCCCTGACGGAAAGGACTGAAGCTTTCTTT.

This clonotype has ten or more counts. The chain recombines TRBV5-6 with TRBJ2-4; D could derive from TRBD1 or TRBD2 (5 bases each). The CDR3 totals 15 residues. In germline, CDR1 is SGHDT, CDR2 YYEEEE. The V gene lost 0 bases and the J gene lost 1 base, with 8 bases spanning the gap. The CDR3 region has the DNA TGTGCCAGCAGCTTGGAAGGGGAGGCCAAAAACATTCAGTACTTC. Translated: CASSLEGEAKNIQYF.

This clonotype was observed many times. This chain joins TRBV20-1 and TRBJ2-7; D is possibly TRBD1 or TRBD2 (6 bases each). V was shortened by 3 bases and J by 5 bases, with 14 bases between the two germline ends. The germline gives CDR1 DFQATT, CDR2 SNEGSKA (reference sequence). There are 13 residues in the CDR3. DNA of the CDR3: TGCAGTGCTAGGGCCCGGGGGCTACACGAGCAGTACTTC. Its protein product is CSARARGLHEQYF.

The chain recombines TRBV7-6 with TRBJ2-5; 14 bases map to TRBD2. V trimming: 3 bases; J trimming: 4 bases; junction bases outside the gene matches: 4. The germline V gene encodes CDR1 SGHVS and CDR2 FNYEAQ. This CDR3 comprises 16 residues. The CDR3 nucleotides are TGTGCCAGCAGCTTGGGGACTAGCGGGAGAGTAGAGACCCAGTACTTC. Amino acid sequence: CASSLGTSGRVETQYF.

This clonotype has at least ten counts. This rearrangement joins TRBV28 to TRBJ1-5, with a tentative D call TRBD1 (6 bases). The CDR3 is 14 amino acids. Germline V lookup: CDR1 MDHEN, CDR2 SYDVKM. V was pared by 1 base and J by 3 bases, with 7 bases between. The DNA of the CDR3 is TGTGCCAGCAGTTTATCAGGGGACAATCAGCCCCAGCATTTT. The encoded protein is CASSLSGDNQPQHF.

The chain uses TRBV30 and TRBJ2-7; no clear D gene. Trimming took off 0 bases at V and 1 base at J, with 10 bases between the two ends. The CDR3 sequence is 14 residues long. Germline V gene sequence: CDR1 GTSNPN, CDR2 SVGIG (reference sequence). The CDR3 DNA reads as TGTGCCTGGAGTGTACTCAGGTCTTCCTACGAGCAGTACTTC. It encodes CAWSVLRSSYEQYF.

Remarks on this clonotype: Just one base apart from a much larger clone, this may be a read error. This rearrangement joins TRBV4-1 to TRBJ2-5; 12 bases fit TRBD2. From germline, CDR1 is MGHRA and CDR2 YSYEKL. This CDR3 is 18 amino acids long. The CDR3 DNA follows: TGCGCCAGCAGCCCTATCCCCCTAGCGGGGGGGCCCCAAGGGACCCAGTACTTC. It is translated as CASSPIPLAGGPQGTQYF.